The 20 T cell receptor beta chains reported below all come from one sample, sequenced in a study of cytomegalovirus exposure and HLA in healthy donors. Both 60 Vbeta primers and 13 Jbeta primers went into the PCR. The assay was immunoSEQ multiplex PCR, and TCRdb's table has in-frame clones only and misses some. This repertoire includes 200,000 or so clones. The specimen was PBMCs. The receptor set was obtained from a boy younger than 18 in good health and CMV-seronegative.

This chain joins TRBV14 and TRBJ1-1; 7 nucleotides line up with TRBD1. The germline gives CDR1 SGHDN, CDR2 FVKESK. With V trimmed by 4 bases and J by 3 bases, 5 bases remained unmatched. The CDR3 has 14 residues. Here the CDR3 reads CASSRLQGDTEAFF. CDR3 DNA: TGTGCCAGCAGCCGACTTCAGGGGGACACTGAAGCTTTCTTT.

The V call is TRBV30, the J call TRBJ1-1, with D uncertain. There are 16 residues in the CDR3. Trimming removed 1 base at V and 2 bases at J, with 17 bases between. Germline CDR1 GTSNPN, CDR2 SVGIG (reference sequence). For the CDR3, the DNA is TGTGCCTGGAGTGCGGGAGGAAATTCTCCAAACACTGAAGCTTTCTTT. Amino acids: CAWSAGGNSPNTEAFF.

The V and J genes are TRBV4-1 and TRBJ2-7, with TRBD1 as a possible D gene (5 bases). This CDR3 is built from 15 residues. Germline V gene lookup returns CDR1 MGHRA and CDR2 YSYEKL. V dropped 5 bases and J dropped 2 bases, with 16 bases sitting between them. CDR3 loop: CASSFQQVTTYEQYF. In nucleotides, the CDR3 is TGCGCCAGCAGCTTCCAACAGGTAACCACCTACGAGCAGTACTTC.

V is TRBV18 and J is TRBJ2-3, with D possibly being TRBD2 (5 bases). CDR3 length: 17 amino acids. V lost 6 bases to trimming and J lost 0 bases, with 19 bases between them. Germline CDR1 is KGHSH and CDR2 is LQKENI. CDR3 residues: CASSSAARTSSTDTQYF. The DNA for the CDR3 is TGTGCCAGCTCCTCCGCGGCGAGGACTTCTAGCACAGATACGCAGTATTTT. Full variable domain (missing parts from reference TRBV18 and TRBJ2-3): NAGVMQNPRHLVRRRGQEARLRCSPMKGHSHVYWYRQLPEEGLKFMVYLQKENIIDESGMPKERFSAEFPKEGPSILRIQQVVRGDSAAYFCASSSAARTSSTDTQYFGPGTRLTVL.

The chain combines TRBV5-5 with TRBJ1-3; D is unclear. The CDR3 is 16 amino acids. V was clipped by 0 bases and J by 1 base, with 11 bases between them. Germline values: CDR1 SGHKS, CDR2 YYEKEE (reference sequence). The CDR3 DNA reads TGTGCCAGCAGCTTGGACCCTCCGGGATCTGGAAACACCATATATTTT. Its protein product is CASSLDPPGSGNTIYF.

The CDR3 DNA is TGTGCCACCAGCAGACCCCACAGGGATGGCTACACCTTC. Amino acid sequence: CATSRPHRDGYTF. The chain couples TRBV15 to TRBJ1-2; TRBD1 might be the D (6 bases). The ends were cut back, 2 bases at V and 6 bases at J, with 10 bases in the middle. CDR1 is LNHNV, CDR2 YYDKDF, per germline (reference sequence). CDR3 length equals 13 residues.

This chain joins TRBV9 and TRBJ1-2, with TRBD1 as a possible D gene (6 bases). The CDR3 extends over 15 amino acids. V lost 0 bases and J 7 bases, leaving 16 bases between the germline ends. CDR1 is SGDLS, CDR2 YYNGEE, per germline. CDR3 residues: CASSVGIGGAGGYTF. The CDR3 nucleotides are TGTGCCAGCAGCGTAGGGATTGGGGGGGCGGGTGGCTACACCTTC.

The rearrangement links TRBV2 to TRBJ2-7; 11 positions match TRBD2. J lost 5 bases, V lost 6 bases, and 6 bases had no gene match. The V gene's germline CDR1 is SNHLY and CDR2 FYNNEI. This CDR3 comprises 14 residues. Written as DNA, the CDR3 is TGTGCCAGCAGGCTAGCGGGGGGCCTGAACGAGCAGTACTTC. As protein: CASRLAGGLNEQYF. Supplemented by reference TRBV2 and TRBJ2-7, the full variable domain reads EPEVTQTPSHQVTQMGQEVILRCVPISNHLYFYWYRQILGQKVEFLVSFYNNEISEKSEIFDDQFSVERPDGSNFTLKIRSTKLEDSAMYFCASRLAGGLNEQYFGPGTRLTVT.

CDR3 DNA sequence: TGTGCCAGCAGCTTAGGTTTGTGGTTTGCGGGGGCTTTCTTT. Translating gives CASSLGLWFAGAFF. The chain employs TRBV7-2 and TRBJ1-1, with D unresolved. The V end lost 1 base, the J end lost 11 bases, and 17 bases lay between the germline ends. Germline V lookup: CDR1 SGHTA, CDR2 FQGNSA. The CDR3 spans 14 residues.

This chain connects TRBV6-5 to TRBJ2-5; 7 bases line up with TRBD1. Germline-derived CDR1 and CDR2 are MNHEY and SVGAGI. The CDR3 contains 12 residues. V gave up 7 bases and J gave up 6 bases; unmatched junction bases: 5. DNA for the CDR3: TGTGCCAGCAAGCAGGGGGAGAAGACCCAGTACTTC. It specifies CASKQGEKTQYF.

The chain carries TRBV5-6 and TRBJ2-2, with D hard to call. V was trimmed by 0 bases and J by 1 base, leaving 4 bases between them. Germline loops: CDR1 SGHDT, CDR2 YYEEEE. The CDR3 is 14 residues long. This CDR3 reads CASSLGRNTGELFF. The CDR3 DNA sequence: TGTGCCAGCAGCTTGGGTAGGAACACCGGGGAGCTGTTTTTT.

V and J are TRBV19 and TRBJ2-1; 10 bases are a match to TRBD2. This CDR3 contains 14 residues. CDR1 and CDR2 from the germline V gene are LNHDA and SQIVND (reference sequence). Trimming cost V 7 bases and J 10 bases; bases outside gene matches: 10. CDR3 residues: CASTSSGGAWEQFF. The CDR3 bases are TGTGCCAGTACTTCCAGCGGGGGGGCCTGGGAGCAGTTCTTC.

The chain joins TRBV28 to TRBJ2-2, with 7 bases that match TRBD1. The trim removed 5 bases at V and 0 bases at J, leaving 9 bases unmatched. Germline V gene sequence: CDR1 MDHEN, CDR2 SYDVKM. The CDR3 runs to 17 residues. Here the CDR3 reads CASSTKQGSSNTGELFF. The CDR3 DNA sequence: TGTGCCAGCAGTACCAAACAGGGGTCATCGAACACCGGGGAGCTGTTTTTT.

This CDR3 reads CAWSVAGGGTEAFF. In DNA, the CDR3 is TGTGCCTGGAGTGTAGCAGGAGGTGGGACTGAAGCTTTCTTT. The chain has TRBV30 and TRBJ1-1; no clear D gene. Germline CDR1 is GTSNPN and CDR2 is SVGIG (reference sequence). The ends were cut back, 0 bases at V and 5 bases at J, with 13 bases in the middle. CDR3 size: 14 residues.

CDR3 amino acids: CASSGAGAILNEQFF. The CDR3 DNA reads as TGTGCCAGTAGTGGTGCAGGGGCGATACTTAATGAGCAGTTCTTC. The chain carries TRBV19 and TRBJ2-1; D is possibly TRBD1 (6 bases). Germline CDR1 reads LNHDA; CDR2 reads SQIVND (reference sequence). Trimming took off 5 bases at V and 7 bases at J, with 18 bases between the two ends. CDR3 length equals 15 residues.

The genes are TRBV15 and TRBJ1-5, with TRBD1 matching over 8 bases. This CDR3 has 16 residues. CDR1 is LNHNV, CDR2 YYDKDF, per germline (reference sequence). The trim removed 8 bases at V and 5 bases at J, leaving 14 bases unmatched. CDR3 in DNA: TGTGCCACCGCAGCAGCGGGCGACAGGGGAGATCAGCCCCAGCATTTT. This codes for CATAAAGDRGDQPQHF.

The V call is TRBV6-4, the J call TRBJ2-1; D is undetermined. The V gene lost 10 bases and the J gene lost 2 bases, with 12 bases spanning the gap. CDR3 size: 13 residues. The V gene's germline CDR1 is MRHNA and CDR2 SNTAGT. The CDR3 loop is CATRLAPYNEQFF. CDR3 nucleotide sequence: TGTGCCACCCGCTTAGCCCCCTACAATGAGCAGTTCTTC.

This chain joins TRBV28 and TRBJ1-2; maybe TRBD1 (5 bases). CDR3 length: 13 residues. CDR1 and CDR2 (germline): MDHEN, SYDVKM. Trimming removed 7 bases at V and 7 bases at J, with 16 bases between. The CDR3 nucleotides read TGTGCCAGCAACACGTGGGGGGTGTTTGGCTACACCTTC. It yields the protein CASNTWGVFGYTF.

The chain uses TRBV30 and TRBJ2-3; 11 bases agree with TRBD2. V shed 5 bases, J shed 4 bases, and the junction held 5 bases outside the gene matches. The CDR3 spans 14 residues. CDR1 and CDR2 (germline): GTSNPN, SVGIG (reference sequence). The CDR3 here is CAWSFSGGADTQYF. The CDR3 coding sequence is TGTGCCTGGTCATTTAGCGGGGGGGCAGATACGCAGTATTTT.

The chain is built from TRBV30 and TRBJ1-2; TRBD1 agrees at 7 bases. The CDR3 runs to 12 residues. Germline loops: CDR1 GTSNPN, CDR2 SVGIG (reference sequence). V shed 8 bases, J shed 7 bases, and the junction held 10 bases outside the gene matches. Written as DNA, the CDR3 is TGTGCCGCTGGCGAGGGGGCGGTTGGCTACACCTTC. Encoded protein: CAAGEGAVGYTF. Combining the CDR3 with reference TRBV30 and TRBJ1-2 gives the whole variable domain SQTIHQWPATLVQPVGSPLSLECTVEGTSNPNLYWYRQAAGRGLQLLFYSVGIGQISSEVPQNLSASRPQDRQFILSSKKLLLSDSGFYLCAAGEGAVGYTFGSGTRLTVV.